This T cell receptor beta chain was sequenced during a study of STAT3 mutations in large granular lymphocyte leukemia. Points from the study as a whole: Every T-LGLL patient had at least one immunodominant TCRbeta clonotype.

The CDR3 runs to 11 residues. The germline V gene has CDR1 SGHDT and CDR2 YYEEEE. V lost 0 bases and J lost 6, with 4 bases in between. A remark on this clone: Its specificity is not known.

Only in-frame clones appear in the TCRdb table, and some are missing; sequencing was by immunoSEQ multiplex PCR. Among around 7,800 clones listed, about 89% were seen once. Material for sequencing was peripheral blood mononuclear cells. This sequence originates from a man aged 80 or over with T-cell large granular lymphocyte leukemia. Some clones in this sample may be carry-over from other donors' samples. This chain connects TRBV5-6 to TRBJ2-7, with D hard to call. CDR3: CASSLVSEQYF. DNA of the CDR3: TGTGCCAGCAGCTTGGTGAGCGAGCAGTACTTC.